The 16 T cell receptor beta chains below were found in one sample sequenced in a study of CD8+CD57+ T cells in acquired aplastic anemia listed by TCRdb under 2018. TCRdb records Illumina HiSeq 2000 as the sequencer. Genomic DNA served as template for TCR beta VDJ combination and CDR3 sequence profiling. TCRdb took the public reads, trimmed them with fastp at Q25, ran MiXCR for clone calling and kept in-frame beta chains. Rows are combined by CDR3 protein, so each entry shows the most common genes and DNA. The sample records over 150,000 distinct CDR3 sequences, roughly two thirds of which are singletons. Together, the top ten hold 35% to 60% of the sample. The patients picked for sequencing were ones in whom flow cytometry had shown an expansion of CD8+CD57+ cells. Source material: sorted CD4+, CD8+, or CD8+CD57+ T cells (not recorded which) from PBMCs. These receptors were taken from a human donor with aplastic anemia.

The V gene is TRBV5-8, the J gene TRBJ2-7; 10 nucleotides match TRBD1. This CDR3 is built from 18 residues. V trimming: 0 bases; J trimming: 3 bases; junction bases outside the gene matches: 12. CDR1 SGHTS and CDR2 YDEGEE come from the germline V gene. The CDR3 protein is CASSLVGWGDRGDYEQYF. The DNA for the CDR3 is TGTGCCAGCAGCTTGGTTGGGTGGGGGGACAGGGGTGACTACGAGCAGTACTTC.

This clonotype was detected only once. The chain couples TRBV5-1 to TRBJ1-1; 10 bases match TRBD1. CDR3 size: 14 residues. With 3 bases clipped from V and 10 bases from J, the junction kept 9 bases outside the gene matches. Germline assignment: CDR1 SGHRS and CDR2 YFSETQ. CDR3 DNA: TGCGCCAGCAGCTGGGGACAGGGGTTACCGACAGCTTTCTTT. As protein: CASSWGQGLPTAFF.

This chain joins TRBV2 and TRBJ2-7; no reliable D call. This CDR3 has 10 amino acids. V lost 8 bases and J lost 4, with 6 bases in between. Germline loops: CDR1 SNHLY, CDR2 FYNNEI. CDR3 in amino acids: CASGDYEQYF. The CDR3 region has the DNA TGTGCCAGCGGCGATTACGAGCAGTACTTC.

The table lists this clonotype with many counts. The gene calls are TRBV20-1 and TRBJ1-5; D remains unclear. This CDR3 is 12 amino acids long. V lost 2 bases to trimming and J lost 3 bases, with 5 bases between them. The germline V gene encodes CDR1 DFQATT and CDR2 SNEGSKA (reference sequence). The chain's CDR3 is CSARQPNQPQHF. CDR3 DNA: TGCAGTGCTAGACAGCCCAATCAGCCCCAGCATTTT.

Written as DNA, the CDR3 is TGTGCCAGCAGCTTAGCTCGTAGGGGCTATGAGCAGTTCTTC. Amino acid sequence: CASSLARRGYEQFF. This chain uses TRBV11-2 with TRBJ2-1, with D possibly TRBD1 on 5 matching bases. This CDR3 has 14 residues. Germline lookup yields CDR1 SGHAT and CDR2 FQNNGV. V lost 1 base to trimming and J lost 8 bases, with 12 bases between them.

The chain joins TRBV4-2 to TRBJ1-1, with D unclear. The CDR3 length is 13 residues. Germline CDR1 is LGHNA and CDR2 is YNFKEQ. V lost 3 bases to trimming and J lost 2 bases, with 7 bases between them. The CDR3 sequence: CASSHTDNTEAFF. CDR3 DNA: TGTGCCAGCAGCCATACAGACAACACTGAAGCTTTCTTT.

V usage is TRBV5-1 and J usage is TRBJ2-6, with no clear D. With 0 bases removed from V and 2 bases from J, the gap between germline ends came to 3 bases. This CDR3 spans 14 amino acids. Germline CDR1 is SGHRS and CDR2 is YFSETQ. This CDR3 is CASSLGTGANVLTF. As DNA, the CDR3 is TGCGCCAGCAGCTTGGGAACTGGGGCCAACGTCCTGACTTTC.

In this sample, this clonotype turned up many times. Being one base from a much bigger clone, this may be a read error. The V call is TRBV5-1, the J call TRBJ2-5, with 7 nucleotides matching TRBD2. Germline V gene data show CDR1 as SGHRS and CDR2 as YFSETQ. The CDR3 is 15 amino acids. The CDR3, as DNA: TGCGTCAGCAGCTTGCTCAAGGGACTAAGAGAGACCCAGTACTTC. Translation gives CVSSLLKGLRETQYF.

To note about this clonotype: One end of the junction fails to match germline, which may point to a read error. The chain carries TRBV7-9 and TRBJ2-7; D is undetermined. The CDR3 length is 13 residues. The germline gives CDR1 SEHNR, CDR2 FQNEAQ (reference sequence). The CDR3 sequence is CASSRTDSYEQYF. The CDR3 region has the DNA TGCGCCAGCAGCCGGACGGACTCCTACGAGCAGTACTTC.

This chain joins TRBV7-9 and TRBJ1-6; no clear D. Trimming removed 5 bases at V and 7 bases at J, with 6 bases between. CDR1 and CDR2 from the germline V gene are SEHNR and FQNEAQ (reference sequence). CDR3 length equals 12 residues. The CDR3 spells CASSNNNSPLHF. The CDR3 nucleotides read TGTGCCAGCAGCAACAACAATTCACCCCTCCACTTT.

In DNA, the CDR3 is TGTGCCAGCAGCTCAACAGGCGGGGACACTGAAGCTTTCTTT. It specifies CASSSTGGDTEAFF. The rearrangement joins TRBV7-3 to TRBJ1-1; weak D call: TRBD1 (5 bases). The CDR3 is 14 residues long. CDR1 is SGHTA, CDR2 FQGTGA, per germline. V was trimmed by 4 bases and J by 3 bases, leaving 12 bases between them.

The gene calls are TRBV9 and TRBJ1-2; the D gene is possibly TRBD1 (5 bases). The CDR3 is 15 amino acids. The V gene lost 3 bases and the J gene lost 3 bases, with 15 bases spanning the gap. CDR1 and CDR2 from the germline V gene are SGDLS and YYNGEE. The CDR3 reads CASSEGLAGDYGYTF. CDR3 coding DNA: TGTGCCAGCAGCGAAGGACTAGCGGGGGACTATGGCTACACCTTC.

In this sample, this clonotype turned up a few times. The rearrangement links TRBV14 to TRBJ2-7; the D is unclear. Between the trimmed V and J ends, which lost 1 base and 2 bases, there was a span of 0 bases. The CDR3 spans 11 residues. Germline CDR1 SGHDN, CDR2 FVKESK. CDR3 sequence: CASSQAYEQYF. In DNA form, the CDR3 reads TGTGCCAGCAGCCAAGCCTACGAGCAGTACTTC.

This clonotype was counted a single time. V usage is TRBV7-9 and J usage is TRBJ1-6; D unclear. Germline loops: CDR1 SEHNR, CDR2 FQNEAQ (reference sequence). V was pared by 2 bases and J by 15 bases, with 11 bases between. The CDR3 is made up of 12 amino acids. CDR3 amino acids: CASSLRVASLHF. In nucleotides, the CDR3 is TGTGCCAGCAGCTTAAGGGTGGCTAGCCTCCACTTT.

This clonotype was seen a handful of times. The chain links TRBV7-8 to TRBJ2-7; 9 nucleotides line up with TRBD2. The germline V gene has CDR1 SGHVS and CDR2 FQNEAQ. With 4 bases clipped from V and 3 bases from J, the junction kept 7 bases outside the gene matches. This CDR3 contains 15 residues. The CDR3 is CASSSERGAFYEQYF. DNA of the CDR3: TGTGCCAGCAGCTCGGAGCGGGGGGCCTTCTACGAGCAGTACTTC.

The chain combines TRBV6-4 with TRBJ2-7, with 10 bases fitting TRBD2. This CDR3 is 16 amino acids long. Germline values: CDR1 MRHNA, CDR2 SNTAGT. The ends lost 6 bases at V and 1 base at J; junction bases unmatched: 9. CDR3 in amino acids: CASSLALAGVSYEQYF. For the CDR3, the DNA is TGTGCCAGCAGCTTAGCTCTAGCGGGGGTATCCTACGAGCAGTACTTC.